Listed here are 27 T cell receptor beta chains from one sample, sequenced in a study of cytomegalovirus exposure and HLA in healthy donors. This PCR relied on a set of 60 Vbeta primers and 13 Jbeta primers. The table came from immunoSEQ multiplex PCR; TCRdb's copy has only in-frame clones and leaves some out. The sample yields tens of thousands of clones, over 75% seen once. Specimen: PBMCs. These TCRs come from a man aged 50-59 years in good health and CMV-seronegative.

V and J are TRBV7-2 and TRBJ2-1; 11 bases agree with TRBD2. The CDR3 covers 15 residues. Trimming at V came to 3 bases and at J to 6 bases, leaving 4 bases not matched to a gene. Germline V gene sequence: CDR1 SGHTA, CDR2 FQGNSA. The CDR3 coding sequence is TGTGCCAGCAGCTTGACTAGCGGGACCCCCAATGAGCAGTTCTTC. This sequence encodes CASSLTSGTPNEQFF.

V and J are TRBV11-2 and TRBJ2-1; possible D gene TRBD1, 6 bases. CDR3 length equals 14 residues. Trimming removed 5 bases at V and 5 bases at J, with 13 bases between. Per germline, CDR1 SGHAT and CDR2 FQNNGV. The CDR3 DNA reads TGTGCCAGCAGCCCGGGACAAGAGAACAATGAGCAGTTCTTC. It is translated as CASSPGQENNEQFF. Together with reference TRBV11-2 and TRBJ2-1, the CDR3 gives the full variable domain: EAGVAQSPRYKIIEKRQSVAFWCNPISGHATLYWYQQILGQGPKLLIQFQNNGVVDDSQLPKDRFSAERLKGVDSTLKIQPAKLEDSAVYLCASSPGQENNEQFFGPGTRLTVL.

The chain links TRBV7-9 to TRBJ1-2, with TRBD1 matching 10 bases. This CDR3 is built from 13 residues. Trimming cost V 5 bases and J 5 bases; bases outside gene matches: 2. Per the germline V gene, CDR1 is SEHNR and CDR2 is FQNEAQ (reference sequence). This CDR3 is CASSMGQGYGYTF. The CDR3 nucleotides read TGTGCCAGCAGCATGGGACAGGGGTATGGCTACACCTTC.

A few counts support this clone. V usage is TRBV5-1 and J usage is TRBJ2-5; TRBD2 matches 10 bases. V lost 4 bases, J lost 4 bases, and 10 bases stayed unmatched. Germline CDR1 is SGHRS and CDR2 is YFSETQ. This CDR3 spans 16 amino acids. The CDR3 spells CASSTTAGLAAETQYF. In nucleotides, the CDR3 is TGCGCCAGCAGCACGACGGCAGGACTAGCGGCAGAGACCCAGTACTTC.

This chain uses TRBV9 with TRBJ2-2; TRBD2 matches at 7 bases. In germline, CDR1 is SGDLS, CDR2 YYNGEE. Trimming cost V 0 bases and J 4 bases; bases outside gene matches: 3. The CDR3 spans 15 residues. CDR3 nucleotides: TGTGCCAGCAGCGTAGCGGGAGGCGGCACCGGGGAGCTGTTTTTT. Translation gives CASSVAGGGTGELFF.

CDR3 in amino acids: CASSLGAGPDTQYF. DNA of the CDR3: TGTGCCAGCAGTTTAGGGGCAGGGCCAGATACGCAGTATTTT. This chain uses TRBV27 with TRBJ2-3; D possibly corresponds to TRBD1 (5 bases). In germline, CDR1 is MNHEY, CDR2 SMNVEV (reference sequence). The V end lost 2 bases, the J end lost 4 bases, and 10 bases lay between the germline ends. The CDR3 loop spans 14 amino acids.

The chain employs TRBV6-6 and TRBJ1-2; D uncertain. This CDR3 is 14 amino acids long. Germline V gene sequence: CDR1 MNHNY, CDR2 SVGAGI (reference sequence). V was clipped by 2 bases and J by 2 bases, with 9 bases between them. CDR3 bases: TGTGCCAGCAGTTACAGGGAGGTCAACTATGGCTACACCTTC. Translated, it gives CASSYREVNYGYTF.

The chain employs TRBV5-1 and TRBJ2-3; tentatively, D is TRBD2 (6 bases). This CDR3 is built from 16 residues. The V end was cut by 0 bases, the J end by 0 bases, with 11 bases between. Germline assignment: CDR1 SGHRS and CDR2 YFSETQ. The CDR3 DNA reads as TGCGCCAGCAGCTTGGCCGGCGGGACTAGCACAGATACGCAGTATTTT. The encoded protein is CASSLAGGTSTDTQYF.

This clone was detected only once. V gene TRBV29-1 combines with J gene TRBJ2-5; tentative D call: TRBD2 (7 bases). Judging by the DNA end, TRBJ2-7 fits better; the J call may be wrong. This CDR3 spans 13 amino acids. Germline loops: CDR1 SQVTM, CDR2 ANQGSEA. The CDR3 protein is CSVGGGHLYEQYF. CDR3 DNA sequence: TGCAGCGTGGGGGGGGGACATCTCTACGAGCAGTACTTC.

This rearrangement joins TRBV27 to TRBJ2-1; D is possibly TRBD1 (6 bases). Germline assignment: CDR1 MNHEY and CDR2 SMNVEV (reference sequence). The CDR3 is made up of 15 amino acids. Trimming took off 5 bases at V and 1 base at J, with 12 bases between the two ends. CDR3 region: CASSPYRVSYNEQFF. CDR3 bases: TGTGCCAGCAGTCCCTACAGGGTTTCCTACAATGAGCAGTTCTTC.

The rearrangement links TRBV5-6 to TRBJ2-3; TRBD1 might be the D (5 bases). The CDR3 is 15 residues long. From germline, CDR1 is SGHDT and CDR2 YYEEEE. V shed 1 base and J shed 2 bases, with 11 bases lying between them. The CDR3 DNA follows: TGTGCCAGCAGCTTGATTGACGGACACACAGATACGCAGTATTTT. It yields the protein CASSLIDGHTDTQYF.

This chain uses TRBV19 with TRBJ1-5, with 7 bases aligning to TRBD1. The V and J ends lost 1 base and 2 bases, in that order; junction bases with no gene match: 2. The CDR3 spans 15 residues. Germline loops: CDR1 LNHDA, CDR2 SQIVND (reference sequence). In DNA form, the CDR3 reads TGTGCCAGTAGTATAGGGGGGACAGGCAATCAGCCCCAGCATTTT. Protein sequence: CASSIGGTGNQPQHF. Full variable domain (missing parts from reference TRBV19 and TRBJ1-5): DGGITQSPKYLFRKEGQNVTLSCEQNLNHDAMYWYRQDPGQGLRLIYYSQIVNDFQKGDIAEGYSVSREKKESFPLTVTSAQKNPTAFYLCASSIGGTGNQPQHFGDGTRLSIL.

This clone is labeled medium-sized. The chain is built from TRBV2 and TRBJ2-1; the D is unclear. The CDR3 runs to 13 residues. V lost 6 bases and J lost 8, with 14 bases in between. Looked up from germline, CDR1 is SNHLY and CDR2 is FYNNEI. The CDR3 loop reads CASSAWANHEQFF. The CDR3 nucleotides read TGTGCCAGCAGCGCCTGGGCCAACCATGAGCAGTTCTTC.

This clone was counted between two and nine times. The chain couples TRBV9 to TRBJ1-3; possibly TRBD1 for D (5 bases). The CDR3 covers 15 residues. Germline V CDR1 and CDR2: SGDLS, YYNGEE. V lost 0 bases to trimming and J lost 2 bases, with 9 bases between them. The CDR3 sequence is CASSVGGDAGNTIYF. CDR3 DNA: TGTGCCAGCAGCGTAGGCGGGGACGCTGGAAACACCATATATTTT.

The V gene is TRBV27, the J gene TRBJ2-1; 7 bases are a match to TRBD2. CDR1 is MNHEY and CDR2 is SMNVEV in the germline V gene (reference sequence). This CDR3 is 15 amino acids long. The J segment lost 3 bases and the V segment lost 5 bases, leaving 7 bases of the junction unmatched. The CDR3 sequence: CASSPSPGGYNEQFF. Here the CDR3 DNA reads TGTGCCAGCAGTCCCTCCCCGGGGGGCTACAATGAGCAGTTCTTC.

The V gene is TRBV16, the J gene TRBJ1-2, with 7 bases matching TRBD1. The CDR3 has 14 residues. Germline-derived CDR1 and CDR2 are KGHSY and FQNENV. The V gene end was trimmed by 4 bases and the J gene end by 6 bases; junction bases not matched to a gene: 8. CDR3 in amino acids: CASSPADRVDGYTF. DNA of the CDR3: TGTGCCAGCAGCCCGGCCGACAGGGTGGATGGCTACACCTTC.

This clone appeared once. This chain connects TRBV16 to TRBJ1-5; no firm D call. Germline V gene sequence: CDR1 KGHSY, CDR2 FQNENV. The CDR3 extends over 14 amino acids. V was pared by 4 bases and J by 8 bases, with 15 bases between. The CDR3 sequence: CASSPAGSREPQHF. DNA of the CDR3: TGTGCCAGCAGCCCAGCGGGGTCGAGGGAGCCCCAGCATTTT.

This chain connects TRBV18 to TRBJ1-4; the D gene is possibly TRBD1 (6 bases). Trimming stripped 4 bases from V and 4 bases from J, with 19 bases between. This CDR3 region has 17 residues. CDR1 is KGHSH and CDR2 is LQKENI in the germline V gene. The CDR3 DNA reads TGTGCCAGCTCACTAGCACGGACAGAGACTTATAATGAAAAACTGTTTTTT. This gives the protein CASSLARTETYNEKLFF.

The CDR3 bases are TGTGCCAGCAGCTCATTGGCGGGGGGGGATACGCAGTATTTT. Translating it yields CASSSLAGGDTQYF. The chain links TRBV7-3 to TRBJ2-3, with 9 bases aligning to TRBD2. This CDR3 is 14 amino acids long. The germline gives CDR1 SGHTA, CDR2 FQGTGA. Trimming cost V 4 bases and J 6 bases; bases outside gene matches: 5.

The chain carries TRBV6-5 and TRBJ2-1; tentatively, D is TRBD2 (6 bases). Trimming removed 0 bases at V and 12 bases at J, with 9 bases between. The V gene's germline CDR1 is MNHEY and CDR2 SVGAGI. The CDR3 sequence is 12 residues long. CDR3 amino acids: CASSYSGGAQFF. DNA of the CDR3: TGTGCCAGCAGTTACTCGGGCGGGGCGCAGTTCTTC.

The chain carries TRBV7-9 and TRBJ2-3; D is undetermined. Trimming shortened V by 7 bases and J by 2 bases, and 7 bases separated the two germline ends. Germline lookup yields CDR1 SEHNR and CDR2 FQNEAQ (reference sequence). The CDR3 totals 12 residues. The CDR3, as DNA: TGTGCCAGCACCCGAGTCACAGATACGCAGTATTTT. As protein: CASTRVTDTQYF.

This chain joins TRBV27 and TRBJ2-1; 9 nucleotides match TRBD1. Germline V gene sequence: CDR1 MNHEY, CDR2 SMNVEV (reference sequence). This CDR3 has 15 amino acids. J was trimmed by 7 bases and V by 5 bases; bases with no gene match: 9. This CDR3 reads CASSATGGRGNEQFF. In DNA, the CDR3 is TGTGCCAGCAGTGCTACAGGGGGCCGGGGAAATGAGCAGTTCTTC.

V usage is TRBV28 and J usage is TRBJ1-4; weak D call: TRBD1 (5 bases). This CDR3 contains 16 residues. The germline V gene has CDR1 MDHEN and CDR2 SYDVKM. Deletions cut 11 bases from V and 6 bases from J, with 25 bases between. CDR3 region: CASKTGEDKDYEKLFF. DNA for the CDR3: TGTGCCTCCAAAACGGGGGAGGACAAGGATTATGAAAAACTGTTTTTT.

V usage is TRBV7-9 and J usage is TRBJ2-1; the match to TRBD1 covers 9 bases. The CDR3 is 13 residues long. J lost 7 bases, V lost 8 bases, and 6 bases had no gene match. CDR1 SEHNR and CDR2 FQNEAQ come from the germline V gene (reference sequence). The CDR3 bases are TGTGCCAGCGGAGAGGGGACAGGGAATGAGCAGTTCTTC. Translating gives CASGEGTGNEQFF.

The rearrangement links TRBV7-6 to TRBJ2-1; TRBD2 is a possible D gene (5 bases). The V end was cut by 5 bases, the J end by 12 bases, with 20 bases between. CDR3 length: 14 amino acids. Germline V gene lookup returns CDR1 SGHVS and CDR2 FNYEAQ. CDR3 DNA sequence: TGTGCCAGCAGCCCTTGGCCGGAGGACCCCCGGCAGTTCTTC. It yields the protein CASSPWPEDPRQFF.

This clone was detected a few times. V gene TRBV7-8 combines with J gene TRBJ2-2; no reliable D call. The germline V and J ends were trimmed by 5 bases and 5 bases, with 9 bases remaining between them. Germline lookup yields CDR1 SGHVS and CDR2 FQNEAQ. The CDR3 contains 13 residues. CDR3 sequence reads: CASSAYRTGELFF. CDR3 DNA: TGTGCCAGCAGCGCCTACAGAACCGGGGAGCTGTTTTTT.

The chain combines TRBV15 with TRBJ2-7, with 7 bases that match TRBD1. Germline values: CDR1 LNHNV, CDR2 YYDKDF (reference sequence). This CDR3 has 16 amino acids. With 1 base clipped from V and 6 bases from J, the junction kept 12 bases outside the gene matches. The CDR3 sequence: CATSRVGYDRAAEQYF. For the CDR3, the DNA is TGTGCCACCAGCAGAGTGGGTTATGACAGGGCCGCCGAGCAGTACTTC.